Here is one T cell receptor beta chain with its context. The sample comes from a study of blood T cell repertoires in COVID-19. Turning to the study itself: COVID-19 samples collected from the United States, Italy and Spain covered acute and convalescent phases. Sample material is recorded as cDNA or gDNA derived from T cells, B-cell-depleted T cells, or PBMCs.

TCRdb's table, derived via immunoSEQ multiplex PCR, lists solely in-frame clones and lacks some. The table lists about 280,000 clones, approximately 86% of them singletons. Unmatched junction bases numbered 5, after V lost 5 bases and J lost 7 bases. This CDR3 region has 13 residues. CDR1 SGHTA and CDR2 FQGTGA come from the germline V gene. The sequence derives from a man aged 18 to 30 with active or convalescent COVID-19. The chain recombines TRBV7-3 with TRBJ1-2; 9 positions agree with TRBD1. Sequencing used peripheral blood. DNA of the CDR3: TGTGCCAGCAGCATCACAGGGGGCGGTGGCTACACCTTC. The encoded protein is CASSITGGGGYTF.